The next 10 T cell receptor beta chains were all read from a single sample in a study of blood T cell repertoires in COVID-19. Profiled with immunoSEQ multiplex PCR; TCRdb holds only in-frame clones, not every one. The repertoire holds 68,000 or so clones, around nine tenths seen once, with about 2.3% in the top ten. The material sequenced was peripheral blood. Receptors originate from a human donor in a cohort sampled during active COVID-19.

This chain uses TRBV5-6 with TRBJ1-6; no clear D. Germline values: CDR1 SGHDT, CDR2 YYEEEE. V was pared by 0 bases and J by 0 bases, with 7 bases between. This CDR3 has 16 residues. The CDR3 spells CASSLAGSSYNSPLHF. In nucleotides, the CDR3 is TGTGCCAGCAGCTTGGCTGGGAGCTCCTATAATTCACCCCTCCACTTT.

V is TRBV28 and J is TRBJ2-5; the D gene is possibly TRBD1 (6 bases). With 3 bases removed from V and 1 base from J, the gap between germline ends came to 6 bases. CDR3 length: 13 residues. The germline V gene has CDR1 MDHEN and CDR2 SYDVKM. The CDR3 DNA is TGTGCCAGCAGTTTGGACAGCCAAGAGACCCAGTACTTC. Translating it yields CASSLDSQETQYF.

The chain's CDR3 is CASSSSGRWGGQETQYF. The CDR3 DNA is TGTGCCAGCAGTTCCAGCGGGAGATGGGGGGGACAAGAGACCCAGTACTTC. The V and J genes are TRBV28 and TRBJ2-5; 8 positions match TRBD2. CDR3 length equals 17 residues. The ends lost 4 bases at V and 2 bases at J; junction bases unmatched: 12. CDR1 is MDHEN and CDR2 is SYDVKM in the germline V gene.

This CDR3 reads CASSKTTGVEQYF. The CDR3 DNA sequence: TGCGCCAGCAGCAAGACAACAGGGGTTGAGCAGTACTTC. The gene calls are TRBV5-1 and TRBJ2-7; the match to TRBD1 covers 7 bases. This CDR3 has 13 residues. Trimming at V came to 4 bases and at J to 7 bases, leaving 8 bases not matched to a gene. From germline, CDR1 is SGHRS and CDR2 YFSETQ. The whole variable domain, remainder taken from reference TRBV5-1 and TRBJ2-7, is KAGVTQTPRYLIKTRGQQVTLSCSPISGHRSVSWYQQTPGQGLQFLFEYFSETQRNKGNFPGRFSGRQFSNSRSEMNVSTLELGDSALYLCASSKTTGVEQYFGPGTRLTVT.

The V gene is TRBV4-2, the J gene TRBJ2-1; 8 positions match TRBD2. After removal of 1 base from V and 5 bases from J, the junction contained 7 bases not matched to a gene. Germline lookup yields CDR1 LGHNA and CDR2 YNFKEQ. The CDR3 spans 16 residues. The DNA for the CDR3 is TGTGCCAGCAGCCAAGCCCCGGACGGGGGGGACAATGAGCAGTTCTTC. Its translation: CASSQAPDGGDNEQFF.

CDR3: CSVGAGGEKLFF. The CDR3 DNA is TGCAGCGTTGGTGCAGGGGGCGAAAAACTGTTTTTT. The V call is TRBV29-1, the J call TRBJ1-4; 8 bases are a match to TRBD1. Germline V gives CDR1 SQVTM, CDR2 ANQGSEA. V gave up 4 bases and J gave up 8 bases; unmatched junction bases: 3. This CDR3 has 12 residues.

This clone showed up just once. This sequence joins TRBV3-1 (or the pseudogene TRBV3-2) and TRBJ2-5, with D unclear. Germline V CDR1 and CDR2: LGHDT, YNNKEL (reference sequence). The CDR3 consists of 11 residues. Trimming left V 5 bases short and J 4 bases short, with 5 bases between. Here the CDR3 DNA reads TGTGCCAGCAGCAGAGGAGAGACCCAGTACTTC. Translating gives CASSRGETQYF.

The chain employs TRBV29-1 and TRBJ2-3; D ambiguous. Per the germline V gene, CDR1 is SQVTM and CDR2 is ANQGSEA. This CDR3 has 13 amino acids. The V and J ends lost 5 bases and 0 bases respectively, with 9 bases between them. CDR3 bases: TGCAGCGTTTTTGCGGATAGCACAGATACGCAGTATTTT. This gives the protein CSVFADSTDTQYF.

Only a few counts were recorded for this clone. The chain is built from TRBV7-2 and TRBJ1-5, with a possible D match to TRBD1 (6 bases). Trimming removed 2 bases at V and 7 bases at J, with 12 bases between. This CDR3 has 14 amino acids. Germline CDR1 is SGHTA and CDR2 is FQGNSA. The CDR3 DNA follows: TGTGCCAGCAGCTTAAGGGGGGGCGACCAGCCCCAGCATTTT. Its protein is CASSLRGGDQPQHF.

The CDR3 DNA is TGTGCCAGCAGTGGGGACAGTTTCTCCTACGAGCAGTACTTC. The encoded protein is CASSGDSFSYEQYF. The V call is TRBV28, the J call TRBJ2-7; 7 bases are a match to TRBD1. Germline trimming cut 5 bases from V and 0 bases from J; bases unmatched to any gene: 4. In germline, CDR1 is MDHEN, CDR2 SYDVKM. The CDR3 runs 14 residues. Variable domain in full (rest from reference TRBV28 and TRBJ2-7): DVKVTQSSRYLVKRTGEKVFLECVQDMDHENMFWYRQDPGLGLRLIYFSYDVKMKEKGDIPEGYSVSREKKERFSLILESASTNQTSMYLCASSGDSFSYEQYFGPGTRLTVT.